Many counts were recorded for the clone carrying this TCR beta chain. This CDR3 is 12 amino acids long. V was shortened by 5 bases and J by 2 bases, with 7 bases between the two germline ends. CDR1 and CDR2 (germline): SEHNR, FQNEAQ (reference sequence). TCRdb re-derived calls from the 5' RACE reads in MiXCR, one entry per CDR3 protein. The sample consists of 29,000 or so distinct CDR3 sequences, roughly 6.1% of them appearing once. This entry belongs to a study of T cells after yellow fever vaccination. The specimen comprised PBMCs, either bulk or a sorted T-cell subset (CD4+, CD8+, memory, or dextramer-sorted; not recorded which), sampled on the day of the yellow fever booster vaccination. The genes are TRBV7-9 and TRBJ2-7; D gene unclear. The TCR originated in a man aged 30 to 39 who received the YFV17D yellow fever vaccine. CDR3 sequence reads: CASSLDTYEQYF. CDR3 nucleotide sequence: TGTGCCAGCAGCCTAGATACCTACGAGCAGTACTTC.